Shown below are 23 T cell receptor beta chains from a single sample sequenced in a study of PD-1 blockade in classical Hodgkin lymphoma. The time point is: cycle 4 day 1 (C4D1), after 6 weeks of nivolumab. Every patient was affected by relapse after autologous stem cell transplantation, while exposure to brentuximab vedotin was not uniform. Sequenced by immunoSEQ multiplex PCR; TCRdb stores in-frame clones only, minus some. The sample holds about 20,000 clones, more than 75% seen once. The source material was peripheral blood mononuclear cells (PBMCs), sampled before the fourth cycle of nivolumab. These receptors were taken from a human donor with classical Hodgkin lymphoma.

V gene TRBV2 combines with J gene TRBJ2-3; D call uncertain. The CDR3 has 12 amino acids. The V end was cut by 6 bases, the J end by 3 bases, with 7 bases between. CDR1 and CDR2 from the germline V gene are SNHLY and FYNNEI. Written as DNA, the CDR3 is TGTGCCAGCAGCGAACAAACAGATACGCAGTATTTT. Its translation is CASSEQTDTQYF.

V gene TRBV2 combines with J gene TRBJ2-2, with 7 bases lining up with TRBD1. This CDR3 is 14 amino acids long. Trimming removed 7 bases from V and 1 base from J; junction bases left unmatched: 3. Per the germline V gene, CDR1 is SNHLY and CDR2 is FYNNEI. This CDR3 is CASIRDRNTGELFF. The CDR3 DNA is TGTGCCAGCATCCGGGACAGGAACACCGGGGAGCTGTTTTTT.

The V and J genes are TRBV25-1 and TRBJ1-2; D not certain. V shed 2 bases and J shed 4 bases, with 11 bases lying between them. The CDR3 consists of 14 residues. Germline CDR1 MGHDK, CDR2 SYGVNS. CDR3: CASSEALTAYGYTF. The CDR3 nucleotides are TGTGCCAGCAGTGAAGCCTTAACGGCCTATGGCTACACCTTC.

The chain joins TRBV7-2 to TRBJ1-1; D is undetermined. V lost 3 bases and J 4 bases, leaving 9 bases between the germline ends. The germline CDR1 and CDR2 sequences are SGHTA and FQGNSA. CDR3 length: 13 residues. The CDR3 DNA follows: TGTGCCAGCAGCTTCACGGGGAGCACTGAAGCTTTCTTT. As protein: CASSFTGSTEAFF.

This clone is a singleton in its sample. The J gene is TRBJ2-1, the V gene TRBV4-1, with 8 bases aligning to TRBD2. Per germline, CDR1 MGHRA and CDR2 YSYEKL. V lost 0 bases, J lost 3 bases, and 7 bases stayed unmatched. There are 17 residues in the CDR3. This chain's CDR3 is CASSQDGAGGSYNEQFF. In DNA, the CDR3 is TGCGCCAGCAGCCAAGATGGGGCGGGGGGAAGCTACAATGAGCAGTTCTTC.

This clone was seen a handful of times. V is TRBV7-9 and J is TRBJ2-5; 10 bases fit TRBD1. CDR3 size: 16 residues. Trimming removed 5 bases from V and 2 bases from J; junction bases left unmatched: 8. CDR1 is SEHNR, CDR2 FQNEAQ, per germline (reference sequence). CDR3 sequence: CASSARDRGWQETQYF. In DNA form, the CDR3 reads TGTGCCAGCAGCGCCCGGGACAGGGGATGGCAAGAGACCCAGTACTTC.

The V call is TRBV6-5, the J call TRBJ1-6; 11 bases match TRBD1. The V gene end was trimmed by 6 bases and the J gene end by 9 bases; junction bases not matched to a gene: 7. The CDR3 contains 15 residues. The germline V gene encodes CDR1 MNHEY and CDR2 SVGAGI. CDR3 DNA: TGTGCCAGCAGCCGGACAGGGGGCTTCGGTTCACCCCTCCACTTT. It encodes CASSRTGGFGSPLHF.

The genes are TRBV5-1 and TRBJ2-4; D ambiguous. This CDR3 is 13 amino acids long. Germline assignment: CDR1 SGHRS and CDR2 YFSETQ. V was cut by 4 bases and J by 8 bases, with 13 bases left in between. CDR3 DNA: TGCGCCAGCAGCCCAGGTGCTTGGGACATTCAGTACTTC. This codes for CASSPGAWDIQYF.

V gene TRBV5-1 combines with J gene TRBJ2-5; 7 bases map to TRBD2. The CDR3 is made up of 15 amino acids. Germline-derived CDR1 and CDR2 are SGHRS and YFSETQ. With V trimmed by 5 bases and J by 5 bases, 12 bases remained unmatched. The CDR3, as DNA: TGCGCCAGCAGAGATATAGCGGCGGGGGAGGAGACCCAGTACTTC. Its translation is CASRDIAAGEETQYF.

This clone was observed a single time. The chain uses TRBV15 and TRBJ2-7; D may be TRBD1 (5 bases). Germline assignment: CDR1 LNHNV and CDR2 YYDKDF (reference sequence). V lost 0 bases, J lost 12 bases, and 12 bases lay in between. This CDR3 is built from 12 residues. This CDR3 is CATSRDAGITYF. CDR3 nucleotide sequence: TGTGCCACCAGCAGAGATGCAGGGATCACGTACTTC. Filled out from reference TRBV15 and TRBJ2-7, the complete variable domain reads DAMVIQNPRYQVTQFGKPVTLSCSQTLNHNVMYWYQQKSSQAPKLLFHYYDKDFNNEADTPDNFQSRRPNTSFCFLDIRSPGLGDTAMYLCATSRDAGITYFGPGTRLTVT.

In this sample, this clone turned up a few times. The V gene is TRBV15, the J gene TRBJ2-1, with D possibly matching TRBD2 (6 bases). Germline loops: CDR1 LNHNV, CDR2 YYDKDF (reference sequence). The length of the CDR3 is 16 residues. Trimming took off 0 bases at V and 2 bases at J, with 11 bases between the two ends. This CDR3 reads CATSRDHRGTYNEQFF. CDR3 sequence (DNA): TGTGCCACCAGCAGAGATCATCGCGGGACCTACAATGAGCAGTTCTTC.

This rearrangement joins TRBV7-2 to TRBJ2-3; D is uncertain. CDR3 size: 14 residues. Germline V gene lookup returns CDR1 SGHTA and CDR2 FQGNSA. V lost 2 bases to trimming and J lost 1 base, with 7 bases between them. This chain's CDR3 is CASSLSLRTDTQYF. The DNA of the CDR3 is TGTGCCAGCAGCTTATCACTGCGCACAGATACGCAGTATTTT.

The rearrangement links TRBV6-6 to TRBJ1-1; 8 bases match TRBD1. CDR1 and CDR2 from the germline V gene are MNHNY and SVGAGI (reference sequence). V lost 6 bases and J lost 0; bases outside the gene matches: 6. CDR3 length: 15 amino acids. The chain's CDR3 is CASRDRATMNTEAFF. The CDR3 bases are TGTGCCAGCAGGGACAGGGCAACTATGAACACTGAAGCTTTCTTT.

The chain combines TRBV6-1 with TRBJ2-1; TRBD2 matches at 13 bases. There are 20 residues in the CDR3. Germline CDR1 is MNHNS and CDR2 is SASEGT. The junction had 14 bases not matched to a gene; V was cut back by 2 bases and J by 4 bases. The CDR3 DNA reads as TGTGCCAGCAGTGAAAGGGGGGAACTAGCGGGAGGGATTGGGTACAATGAGCAGTTCTTC. Protein sequence: CASSERGELAGGIGYNEQFF.

This clone was recorded once. The chain employs TRBV4-1 and TRBJ2-7; D is unresolved. This CDR3 contains 16 residues. Trimming cost V 0 bases and J 4 bases, with 16 bases left between them. Per the germline V gene, CDR1 is MGHRA and CDR2 is YSYEKL. Written as DNA, the CDR3 is TGCGCCAGCAGCCAAGAACGACGGGCAGCGAGTTACGAGCAGTACTTC. As protein: CASSQERRAASYEQYF.

The V and J genes are TRBV30 and TRBJ1-4; D is perhaps TRBD1 (5 bases). Trimming left V 5 bases short and J 8 bases short, with 18 bases between. The CDR3 is 14 residues long. The germline CDR1 and CDR2 sequences are GTSNPN and SVGIG (reference sequence). For the CDR3, the DNA is TGTGCCTGGGGACCCGGACTAGGGACGGAAAAACTGTTTTTT. This sequence encodes CAWGPGLGTEKLFF.

For this clone: One junction end disagrees with the germline gene, perhaps due to a read error. This rearrangement joins TRBV19 to TRBJ2-1; the match to TRBD1 covers 7 bases. The CDR3 is made up of 14 amino acids. Germline V gives CDR1 LNHDA, CDR2 SQIVND (reference sequence). CDR3: CASTTGEYYREVVF. Here the CDR3 DNA reads TGTGCCAGTACAACAGGGGAATATTACCGGGAAGTGGTCTTC.

The V and J genes are TRBV6-5 and TRBJ1-4, with D perhaps matching TRBD1 (6 bases). CDR1 is MNHEY, CDR2 SVGAGI, per germline. The CDR3 runs to 15 residues. Trimming removed 6 bases at V and 3 bases at J, with 14 bases between. CDR3 DNA sequence: TGTGCCAGCAGCGGGGGCGGGGGAGCTAATGAAAAACTGTTTTTT. This gives the protein CASSGGGGANEKLFF.

This rearrangement joins TRBV28 to TRBJ2-5; 9 bases align to TRBD2. This CDR3 has 14 amino acids. CDR1 is MDHEN and CDR2 is SYDVKM in the germline V gene. Trimming at V came to 6 bases and at J to 2 bases, leaving 4 bases not matched to a gene. The CDR3 DNA reads TGTGCCAGCAGACAAGGACTAGCGCAAGAGACCCAGTACTTC. Its translation: CASRQGLAQETQYF. The full variable domain, with the rest looked up from reference TRBV28 and TRBJ2-5, is DVKVTQSSRYLVKRTGEKVFLECVQDMDHENMFWYRQDPGLGLRLIYFSYDVKMKEKGDIPEGYSVSREKKERFSLILESASTNQTSMYLCASRQGLAQETQYFGPGTRLLVL.

The gene calls are TRBV27 and TRBJ2-5, with 9 bases that match TRBD2. V lost 1 base to trimming and J lost 5 bases; unmatched junction nucleotides: 14. CDR1 MNHEY and CDR2 SMNVEV come from the germline V gene (reference sequence). The CDR3 is 18 residues long. The CDR3 sequence is CASSLLDFAGGPRETQYF. Here the CDR3 DNA reads TGTGCCAGCAGTTTATTGGACTTTGCGGGGGGGCCGCGGGAGACCCAGTACTTC.

The V gene is TRBV7-9, the J gene TRBJ2-5; D gene unclear. V lost 10 bases, J lost 5 bases, and 14 bases lay in between. The CDR3 consists of 12 residues. CDR1 SEHNR and CDR2 FQNEAQ come from the germline V gene (reference sequence). CDR3 residues: CAIHASAETQYF. The CDR3 nucleotides read TGTGCCATACACGCCTCGGCGGAGACCCAGTACTTC.

This clone was counted between two and nine times. The CDR3: CASRSTGEFAEAFF. The CDR3 region has the DNA TGTGCCAGCAGGTCCACAGGGGAGTTCGCTGAAGCTTTCTTT. The chain links TRBV28 to TRBJ1-1; 7 bases map to TRBD1. There are 14 residues in the CDR3. Germline V CDR1 and CDR2: MDHEN, SYDVKM. The trim removed 6 bases at V and 6 bases at J, leaving 10 bases unmatched.

The chain is built from TRBV19 and TRBJ1-2; 7 bases agree with TRBD1. There are 17 residues in the CDR3. Looked up from germline, CDR1 is LNHDA and CDR2 is SQIVND (reference sequence). V dropped 2 bases and J dropped 2; count of bases not matched to a gene: 11. The DNA of the CDR3 is TGTGCCAGTAGTATAAGGACAGGTGTTCTCTTCAACTATGGCTACACCTTC. This codes for CASSIRTGVLFNYGYTF.